This TCR beta chain was sequenced for a study of graft-versus-host responses after intestinal transplantation (dated by TCRdb to 2020 to 2023). With respect to the entire study: The transplants that recipients received were multivisceral, liver-intestinal, or isolated intestinal. A cohort of 24 intestinal transplant recipients, including one retransplant, was enrolled, and a few patients lacking pretransplant specimens were excluded. Alloreactive clones were identified by sequencing pre-transplant mixed lymphocyte reaction products and comparing these products with unstimulated pre-transplant donor and recipient T cells. Every recipient was given anti-thymocyte globulin induction, then maintenance tacrolimus and steroids for approximately 3 years. Rather than being sequenced by the commercial service, samples from a few later patients were sequenced in-house on an Illumina MiSeq and processed with MiXCR. Graft-versus-host and host-versus-graft alloreactive T cell clones were tracked in the graft, circulation and bone marrow after intestinal transplantation using bulk TCR-beta CDR3 sequencing. A peak of at least 4% donor T cells among recipient peripheral blood mononuclear cells was the definition used for donor T cell macrochimerism. The investigation overall reported the following: The conclusions were limited by the relatively low number and heterogeneity of the intestinal transplant patients. In the allografts of patients with donor T cell macrochimerism, GvH to HvG T cell clonal ratios were high. GvH clones were found in recipient bone marrow, and some of the GvH clones appeared earlier in ileal mucosa or blood, which is consistent with an intestinal mucosal origin. Peak levels of circulating GvH clones were associated with declines in HvG clones early after transplant.

The sample's time point label, decoded: cells obtained before transplantation from donor or recipient. CD3+CD4+ and CD3+CD8+ populations were FACS-sorted from unstimulated pre-transplant donor and recipient cells taken from spleen or lymph nodes. The CDR3 sequence holds 15 residues, the cysteine and phenylalanine included. Only the CDR3 portion is preserved as DNA: 45 bases, with reading frame beginning at the first base. CDR1 and CDR2 are read off the germline V gene (reference sequence) as SGHNT and YYREEE. V was cut back by 1 base and J by 4 bases, leaving a gap of 12 bases between them. About this clone: Its antigen target is currently unknown. Per-nucleotide qualities are absent, and no much larger clonotype sits a single base away.

Library construction relied on the immunoSEQ multiplex PCR assay. In most patients, genomic DNA was isolated using the Qiagen DNeasy Blood and Tissue Kit and sent frozen to Adaptive Biotechnologies for TCR sequencing. For most patients, high-throughput TCR-beta CDR3 sequencing of genomic DNA was performed by Adaptive Biotechnologies. On the study's bioinformatics: Adaptive's ImmunoSEQ software was the source of the TCR sequencing data for 15 to 20 patients, while a few other patients were processed with MiXCR and VDJtools. CD4 versus CD8 sorting errors were corrected by removing sequences found in both subsets at a frequency ratio below 5:1. CDR3 nucleotide sequences shared by donor and recipient were removed because the origin of these sequences could not be assigned. To count as alloreactive, a clone needed at least 2-fold expansion over unstimulated cells and a minimum CFSE-low frequency of 0.002% (template counts) or 0.001% (read counts). Clones detected in sequenced pre-transplant spleen, lymph node, or MLR CFSE-low populations of the donor or recipient were defined as mappable. Cumulative frequency of alloreactive clones was calculated as a percentage of all sequences weighted by copy number. TCRdb took this table from immuneACCESS and kept in-frame rearrangements with V and J called. Such tables lack part of the clones; where checked against another copy, unresolved V genes explain under half of the gap, and the rest is unexplained. D and trimming were read from the DNA, whereas the V and J calls and clone size are those reported in that table. This sample lists about 130,000 clones; around nine tenths were detected once. The ten largest clones add up to roughly 0.19% of the sample.

The sequencing here drew on unstimulated CD4+ T cells sorted from spleen or lymph node cells, taken before intestinal transplant. The chain is encoded by TRBV5-4 joined to TRBJ2-1; the D gene is possibly TRBD1, with 5 bases matching. This sequence originates from a human donor who received an intestinal transplant. The sequence in DNA is TGTGCCAGCAGCTTGATAAATAGGGGTTACAATGAGCAGTTCTTC. Its translation reads: CASSLINRGYNEQFF.